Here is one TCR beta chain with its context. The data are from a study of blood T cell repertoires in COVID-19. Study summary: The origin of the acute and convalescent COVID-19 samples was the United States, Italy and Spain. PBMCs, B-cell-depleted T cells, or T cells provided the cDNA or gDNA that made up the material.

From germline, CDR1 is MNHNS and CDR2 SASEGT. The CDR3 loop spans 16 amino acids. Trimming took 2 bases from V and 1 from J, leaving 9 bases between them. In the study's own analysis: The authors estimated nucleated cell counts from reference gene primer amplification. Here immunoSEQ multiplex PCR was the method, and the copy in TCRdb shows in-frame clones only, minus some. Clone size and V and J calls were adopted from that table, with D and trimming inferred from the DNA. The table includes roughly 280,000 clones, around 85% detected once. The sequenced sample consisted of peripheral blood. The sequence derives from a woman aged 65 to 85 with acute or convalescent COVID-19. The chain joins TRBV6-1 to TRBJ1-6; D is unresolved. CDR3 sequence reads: CASSEWSRSYNSPLHF. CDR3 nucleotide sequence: TGTGCCAGCAGTGAATGGTCCAGGTCCTATAATTCACCCCTCCACTTT.